Following are 28 T cell receptor beta chains from one sample sequenced in a study of PD-L1 blockade in urothelial cancer. Sequencing was performed with immunoSEQ multiplex PCR; in TCRdb, only in-frame clones are kept and a portion is missing. The table records about 110,000 clones, about 85% of them present only once. The material was PBMCs, obtained around atezolizumab (anti-PD-L1) treatment. The receptors stem from a man aged 50 to 59 with urothelial cancer.

The rearrangement joins TRBV11-3 to TRBJ2-3, with 9 bases fitting TRBD1. The CDR3 is 17 residues long. V trimming: 5 bases; J trimming: 4 bases; junction bases outside the gene matches: 13. The germline CDR1 and CDR2 sequences are SGHNT and YENEEA. Here the CDR3 DNA reads TGTGCCAGCAGCCTGGGTACAGGGGGCTTTCGCGCAGATACGCAGTATTTT. Amino acids: CASSLGTGGFRADTQYF.

The chain carries TRBV18 and TRBJ2-5; D ambiguous. The CDR3 spans 14 residues. Germline CDR1 and CDR2: KGHSH and LQKENI. V was trimmed by 5 bases and J by 2 bases, leaving 12 bases between them. The CDR3 sequence is CASSGLGSQETQYF. The CDR3 nucleotides are TGTGCCAGCTCAGGCCTTGGTTCACAAGAGACCCAGTACTTC.

The V gene is TRBV5-5, the J gene TRBJ1-4; 9 nucleotides match TRBD1. The junction had 9 bases not matched to a gene; V was cut back by 4 bases and J by 8 bases. Germline loops: CDR1 SGHKS, CDR2 YYEKEE (reference sequence). The CDR3 has 15 amino acids. CDR3 loop: CASSQAGTGTEKLFF. The CDR3 region has the DNA TGTGCCAGCAGCCAGGCCGGGACAGGGACCGAAAAACTGTTTTTT.

The rearrangement joins TRBV2 to TRBJ2-6; weak D call: TRBD1 (6 bases). This CDR3 contains 15 residues. The V and J ends lost 5 bases and 8 bases respectively, with 16 bases between them. CDR1 is SNHLY and CDR2 is FYNNEI in the germline V gene. The CDR3 sequence is CASSLQGIGTNVLTF. CDR3 DNA sequence: TGTGCCAGCAGTTTGCAGGGGATAGGGACCAACGTCCTGACTTTC.

The gene calls are TRBV11-1 and TRBJ2-3; 8 bases align to TRBD2. This CDR3 spans 16 amino acids. The V segment lost 4 bases and the J segment 0 bases; nucleotides outside the gene matches: 6. Looked up from germline, CDR1 is SGHAT and CDR2 is FQDESV (reference sequence). The CDR3 reads CASSSRSSGSTDTQYF. For the CDR3, the DNA is TGTGCCAGCAGCTCGCGCTCTAGCGGGAGCACAGATACGCAGTATTTT.

This clone was seen a single time. This chain uses TRBV19 with TRBJ2-2; D not certain. The V and J ends lost 7 bases and 4 bases respectively, with 19 bases between them. The CDR3 consists of 16 residues. Germline CDR1 LNHDA, CDR2 SQIVND (reference sequence). The CDR3 DNA reads TGTGCCAGTATGAGGCAGTCGACGTCGGGCACCGGGGAGCTGTTTTTT. Translation gives CASMRQSTSGTGELFF.

This chain links TRBV27 with TRBJ1-1; a weak D match, TRBD1 (5 bases). The V gene lost 4 bases and the J gene lost 1 base, with 13 bases spanning the gap. The CDR3 length is 15 residues. Germline assignment: CDR1 MNHEY and CDR2 SMNVEV (reference sequence). The CDR3 sequence is CASSSSRGRNTEAFF. The CDR3 DNA is TGTGCCAGCAGTTCCTCTAGGGGCAGGAACACTGAAGCTTTCTTT.

The CDR3 reads CASSPRASGRAYEQYF. CDR3 sequence (DNA): TGTGCCAGCAGCCCCAGGGCTAGCGGGAGGGCCTACGAGCAGTACTTC. The chain links TRBV7-9 to TRBJ2-7; 12 nucleotides agree with TRBD2. The germline gives CDR1 SEHNR, CDR2 FQNEAQ (reference sequence). V lost 5 bases to trimming and J lost 2 bases; unmatched junction nucleotides: 7. The CDR3 totals 16 residues. Looking up the rest from reference TRBV7-9 and TRBJ2-7 gives the full variable domain: DTGVSQNPRHKITKRGQNVTFRCDPISEHNRLYWYRQTLGQGPEFLTYFQNEAQLEKSRLLSDRFSAERPKGSFSTLEIQRTEQGDSAMYLCASSPRASGRAYEQYFGPGTRLTVT.

This clone was detected a few times. The chain links TRBV28 to TRBJ1-5, with TRBD1 as a possible D gene (6 bases). The CDR3 is made up of 13 amino acids. Germline CDR1 MDHEN, CDR2 SYDVKM. V was pared by 6 bases and J by 7 bases, with 13 bases between. The CDR3 region has the DNA TGTGCCAGCAGATACAGGGCAGGACAGCCCCAGCATTTT. Its translation: CASRYRAGQPQHF.

J is TRBJ1-1 and V is TRBV7-2, with 8 bases identical to TRBD1. The V segment lost 1 base and the J segment 4 bases; nucleotides outside the gene matches: 2. The CDR3 runs to 14 residues. Germline V lookup: CDR1 SGHTA, CDR2 FQGNSA. The CDR3: CASSLDRGSTEAFF. The CDR3 DNA reads as TGTGCCAGCAGCTTAGACAGGGGGAGCACTGAAGCTTTCTTT.

The chain couples TRBV19 to TRBJ2-1; 8 bases are shared with TRBD2. V was clipped by 1 base and J by 4 bases; unmatched bases: 15. The germline gives CDR1 LNHDA, CDR2 SQIVND (reference sequence). This CDR3 spans 19 amino acids. CDR3 in amino acids: CASSIVARASSGRYNEQFF. DNA of the CDR3: TGTGCCAGTAGTATAGTAGCTCGGGCGTCTAGCGGGCGATACAATGAGCAGTTCTTC.

CDR3 sequence reads: CASSYSGQQETQYF. The CDR3 region has the DNA TGTGCCAGCAGTTACTCGGGACAGCAAGAGACCCAGTACTTC. The chain uses TRBV6-5 and TRBJ2-5, with 7 bases that match TRBD1. The length of the CDR3 is 14 residues. Germline CDR1 is MNHEY and CDR2 is SVGAGI. J lost 2 bases, V lost 0 bases, and 0 bases had no gene match.

The CDR3 loop reads CASSVGEETQYF. CDR3 sequence (DNA): TGTGCCAGCAGCGTAGGAGAAGAGACCCAGTACTTC. The V gene is TRBV9, the J gene TRBJ2-5; D uncertain. Germline-derived CDR1 and CDR2 are SGDLS and YYNGEE. V lost 0 bases and J lost 3, with 3 bases in between. This CDR3 spans 12 amino acids.

The V call is TRBV10-3, the J call TRBJ2-7; D might be TRBD1 (6 bases). CDR3 length equals 14 residues. Germline V gene sequence: CDR1 ENHRY, CDR2 SYGVKD. V dropped 9 bases and J dropped 0 bases, with 15 bases sitting between them. In DNA, the CDR3 is TGTGCCATGGGGGCGTTCCCGAGCTCCTACGAGCAGTACTTC. This sequence encodes CAMGAFPSSYEQYF.

The V call is TRBV11-2, the J call TRBJ2-7, with 12 positions matching TRBD2. With 8 bases clipped from V and 0 bases from J, the junction kept 8 bases outside the gene matches. Germline CDR1 SGHAT, CDR2 FQNNGV. The CDR3 contains 16 residues. The CDR3 loop reads CASGAPGLAGSYEQYF. CDR3 sequence (DNA): TGTGCCAGCGGGGCGCCGGGACTAGCGGGCTCCTACGAGCAGTACTTC.

The chain is built from TRBV14 and TRBJ2-1; 12 nucleotides match TRBD2. The CDR3 is made up of 18 amino acids. The junction had 11 bases not matched to a gene; V was cut back by 4 bases and J by 4 bases. Per the germline V gene, CDR1 is SGHDN and CDR2 is FVKESK. The CDR3 DNA is TGTGCCAGCAGCCCCGGGATAGGGACTAGCGGGCTTTACAATGAGCAGTTCTTC. Protein: CASSPGIGTSGLYNEQFF.

The count of this clone is one. The rearrangement links TRBV11-3 to TRBJ2-1; tentatively, D is TRBD2 (5 bases). V was shortened by 4 bases and J by 2 bases, with 9 bases between the two germline ends. The CDR3 is 14 residues long. Germline loops: CDR1 SGHNT, CDR2 YENEEA. The chain's CDR3 is CASSSGGPYNEQFF. The CDR3 DNA follows: TGTGCCAGCAGCTCCGGCGGGCCCTACAATGAGCAGTTCTTC.

The chain employs TRBV6-5 and TRBJ1-4, with D possibly matching TRBD1 (6 bases). The germline V and J ends were trimmed by 5 bases and 3 bases, with 10 bases remaining between them. CDR1 and CDR2 from the germline V gene are MNHEY and SVGAGI. The CDR3 has 14 residues. The CDR3 sequence: CASSHREANEKLFF. As DNA, the CDR3 is TGTGCCAGCAGTCACAGGGAAGCTAATGAAAAACTGTTTTTT.

This clone was seen a single time. This chain joins TRBV15 and TRBJ2-2; 7 bases align to TRBD2. The CDR3 covers 16 residues. The J segment lost 6 bases and the V segment lost 0 bases, leaving 7 bases of the junction unmatched. Germline V gene data show CDR1 as LNHNV and CDR2 as YYDKDF (reference sequence). Here the CDR3 reads CATSREAGVAAGELFF. The CDR3 nucleotides are TGTGCCACCAGCAGAGAGGCGGGAGTAGCGGCCGGGGAGCTGTTTTTT. The full variable domain, rest sourced from reference TRBV15 and TRBJ2-2, is DAMVIQNPRYQVTQFGKPVTLSCSQTLNHNVMYWYQQKSSQAPKLLFHYYDKDFNNEADTPDNFQSRRPNTSFCFLDIRSPGLGDTAMYLCATSREAGVAAGELFFGEGSRLTVL.

V gene TRBV27 combines with J gene TRBJ1-6; D is possibly TRBD1 (5 bases). V dropped 1 base and J dropped 9 bases, with 16 bases sitting between them. Germline CDR1 and CDR2: MNHEY and SMNVEV (reference sequence). The CDR3 extends over 16 amino acids. The CDR3 nucleotides are TGTGCCAGCAGTTTATACCCTCAGGGTAGTGGTTCACCCCTCCACTTT. This translates into CASSLYPQGSGSPLHF.

The gene calls are TRBV2 and TRBJ1-5; no firm D call. V was clipped by 8 bases and J by 0 bases, with 11 bases between them. In germline, CDR1 is SNHLY, CDR2 FYNNEI. This CDR3 spans 14 amino acids. In DNA form, the CDR3 reads TGTGCCAGCCAAAGGACTGATAGCAATCAGCCCCAGCATTTT. Its translation: CASQRTDSNQPQHF.

The chain recombines TRBV29-1 with TRBJ2-1; D is unclear. Germline values: CDR1 SQVTM, CDR2 ANQGSEA. The CDR3 loop spans 14 amino acids. The ends were cut back, 7 bases at V and 5 bases at J, with 18 bases in the middle. Here the CDR3 reads CSGVGQKHDNEQFF. CDR3 DNA: TGCAGCGGGGTGGGCCAAAAACACGACAATGAGCAGTTCTTC.

The gene calls are TRBV7-2 and TRBJ2-7, with 7 bases that match TRBD1. V shed 5 bases, J shed 2 bases, and the junction held 6 bases outside the gene matches. Germline CDR1 reads SGHTA; CDR2 reads FQGNSA. This CDR3 is built from 14 residues. CDR3 nucleotides: TGTGCCAGCAGCAGATGGACAGGACCCTACGAGCAGTACTTC. Its translation: CASSRWTGPYEQYF.

The V gene is TRBV5-1, the J gene TRBJ2-7; 10 positions agree with TRBD2. This CDR3 comprises 14 residues. V shed 4 bases, J shed 3 bases, and the junction held 4 bases outside the gene matches. CDR1 is SGHRS, CDR2 YFSETQ, per germline. CDR3 residues: CASSVGTSVYEQYF. CDR3 DNA sequence: TGCGCCAGCAGCGTCGGGACTAGCGTCTACGAGCAGTACTTC.

The gene calls are TRBV5-6 and TRBJ2-1; TRBD1 matches at 9 bases. J gave up 8 bases and V 3 bases, and 3 bases lay outside the gene matches. CDR3 length: 13 amino acids. CDR1 and CDR2 (germline): SGHDT, YYEEEE. The CDR3 sequence: CASSYRDRDEQFF. In DNA, the CDR3 is TGTGCCAGCAGCTACCGGGACAGGGATGAGCAGTTCTTC.

The chain links TRBV10-2 to TRBJ2-1; TRBD2 aligns across 12 bases. The CDR3 is made up of 18 amino acids. Germline CDR1 and CDR2: WSHSY and SAAADI. With V trimmed by 2 bases and J by 1 base, 6 bases remained unmatched. In DNA, the CDR3 is TGCGCCAGCAGTGAGACTAGCGGGAGGATTAATTCCTACAATGAGCAGTTCTTC. This codes for CASSETSGRINSYNEQFF.

The chain has TRBV28 and TRBJ2-7, with 10 bases fitting TRBD2. CDR1 and CDR2 (germline): MDHEN, SYDVKM. The CDR3 totals 13 residues. The J segment lost 3 bases and the V segment lost 6 bases, leaving 2 bases of the junction unmatched. This chain's CDR3 is CASRRTSGYEQYF. As DNA, the CDR3 is TGTGCCAGCAGGCGGACTAGCGGCTACGAGCAGTACTTC.

The chain couples TRBV20-1 to TRBJ1-2, with 7 nucleotides matching TRBD1. The CDR3 loop spans 11 amino acids. The junction had 4 bases not matched to a gene; V was cut back by 4 bases and J by 8 bases. The germline CDR1 and CDR2 sequences are DFQATT and SNEGSKA (reference sequence). CDR3 amino acids: CSANRGEGYTF. The CDR3 DNA sequence: TGCAGTGCTAACAGGGGTGAGGGCTACACCTTC.